The clone carrying this TCR beta chain was counted only a few times. Antigen: not known. This entry is derived from a study of blood T cells in healthy people across ages. Findings and limits, study-wide: Across the age range, TCR beta diversity per million T cells fell in a roughly linear way. When set beside aged donors, long-lived donors presented more naive CD4+ cells and higher diversity.

For every donor, a draw yielded 7.5 to 10 milliliters of peripheral blood. Through a sample-barcoded 5' primer and a J-beta primer mix, a second PCR was run for about 6 to 11 cycles. Every cDNA was tagged by a template-switch adaptor with 12 random nucleotides. From the 5' RACE reads, TCRdb called clonotypes with MiXCR, one entry per CDR3 protein. This sample has approximately 1.5 million distinct CDR3 sequences, with 42% found just once. The CDR3 is 14 amino acids. Germline assignment: CDR1 SQVTM and CDR2 ANQGSEA. V was shortened by 7 bases and J by 0 bases, with 15 bases between the two germline ends.

The sample was blood. The clonotype comes from a woman younger than 35 in good health. The V call is TRBV29-1, the J call TRBJ1-1; a possible D gene is TRBD1 (6 bases). The CDR3 region is CSGEDRPLNTEAFF. CDR3 coding DNA: TGCAGCGGCGAGGACAGACCCTTGAACACTGAAGCTTTCTTT.